This TCR beta chain was recorded in a study of blood T cells in healthy people across ages. Notes on the study in general: Naive CD4+ cell counts and diversity both ran higher in long-lived than in aged donors. One million T cells yielded diversity estimates that were considered underestimates.

Trimming pared 0 bases from V and 3 bases from J, leaving 9 bases between. CDR3 length: 16 amino acids. Germline V CDR1 and CDR2: MNHEY, SVGAGI. For this clonotype: No antigen is known for it.

Primers used in a second PCR of roughly 6 to 11 cycles were a sample-barcoded 5' primer and a J-beta primer mix. TCRdb called the 5' RACE reads again in MiXCR, with one record for every CDR3 protein. The data contain about 1.8 million distinct CDR3 sequences, about 49% of them seen just once; the ten biggest clones take up over 2%. This sequence joins TRBV6-5 and TRBJ1-6; D remains unclear. Sequenced material: blood. The clonotype originates from a woman aged 40 to 50 in good health. The CDR3 sequence is CASSYSRRSYNSPLHF. The CDR3 coding sequence is TGTGCCAGCAGTTACTCTAGGCGGAGCTATAATTCACCCCTCCACTTT.